Detailed here is one T cell receptor beta chain. No antigen is known for it. This sample was taken from a study of blood T cells in healthy people across ages. Trimming stripped 0 bases from V and 8 bases from J, with 19 bases between. CDR1 is SGHRS, CDR2 YFSETQ, per germline. This CDR3 has 16 residues. Study conclusions and caveats: Diversity estimates from one million T cells were considered underestimates.

Combining a sample-barcoded 5' primer with a J-beta primer mix, a second PCR ran for 7 to 11 cycles. Individual samples furnished no less than 2.5 million CDR3-containing paired-end reads apiece. Using its own MiXCR run on the 5' RACE reads, TCRdb lists one record per CDR3 protein. The sample contains roughly 500,000 distinct CDR3 sequences, 27% of which appear only once. The chain is built from TRBV5-1 and TRBJ2-3; weak D call: TRBD1 (7 bases). The sequenced sample consisted of blood. The sequence derives from a woman between 70 and 85 years old in good health. This CDR3 is CASSLGTGIGSGTQYF. The CDR3 DNA sequence: TGCGCCAGCAGCTTGGGGACAGGAATTGGTAGCGGTACGCAGTATTTT.